The 18 T cell receptor beta chains below were found in one sample sequenced in a study of T cell responses to AZD1222 COVID-19 vaccine. Using immunoSEQ multiplex PCR, the repertoire was profiled, and TCRdb retains in-frame clones only, with some absent. Among under 200,000 clones listed, over 80% were seen once. The sequences come from peripheral blood, collected on day 0 of MenACWY control vaccination. Receptors were obtained from an adult in good health.

This clone was recorded only once. The CDR3 protein is CASSARQGPSYEQYF. DNA of the CDR3: TGTGCCAGCTCAGCAAGACAGGGTCCTTCCTACGAGCAGTACTTC. This chain joins TRBV18 and TRBJ2-7, with 7 bases matching TRBD1. Germline assignment: CDR1 KGHSH and CDR2 LQKENI. This CDR3 comprises 15 residues. V was clipped by 5 bases and J by 1 base; unmatched bases: 8. Using reference TRBV18 and TRBJ2-7 for the parts outside the CDR3, the full variable domain is NAGVMQNPRHLVRRRGQEARLRCSPMKGHSHVYWYRQLPEEGLKFMVYLQKENIIDESGMPKERFSAEFPKEGPSILRIQQVVRGDSAAYFCASSARQGPSYEQYFGPGTRLTVT.

V and J are TRBV6-1 and TRBJ1-5; D gene unclear. CDR1 is MNHNS, CDR2 SASEGT, per germline. The CDR3 runs to 12 residues. V lost 2 bases, J lost 3 bases, and 2 bases lay in between. The CDR3 loop is CASSEFNQPQHF. The DNA of the CDR3 is TGTGCCAGCAGTGAATTCAATCAGCCCCAGCATTTT.

V gene TRBV6-5 combines with J gene TRBJ1-6; D is possibly TRBD1 (6 bases). V dropped 6 bases and J dropped 10 bases, with 19 bases sitting between them. The CDR3 is 15 residues long. Germline values: CDR1 MNHEY, CDR2 SVGAGI. CDR3 coding DNA: TGTGCCAGCAGCGCGACACAGGGCTCGGGGTCACCCCTCCACTTT. Translating gives CASSATQGSGSPLHF.

This clone was counted a few times. This chain connects TRBV7-8 to TRBJ2-1; 14 nucleotides align to TRBD2. The CDR3 has 15 residues. CDR1 is SGHVS, CDR2 FQNEAQ, per germline. Trimming took 5 bases from V and 9 from J; bases not matched to a gene: 6. CDR3 protein: CASSPTSGGAGEQFF. The CDR3, as DNA: TGTGCCAGCAGCCCGACTAGCGGGGGGGCCGGTGAGCAGTTCTTC.

The rearrangement links TRBV5-1 to TRBJ2-5; D not resolved. Germline CDR1 reads SGHRS; CDR2 reads YFSETQ. Trimming left V 1 base short and J 2 bases short, with 9 bases between. CDR3 size: 14 residues. The DNA for the CDR3 is TGCGCCAGCAGCTTGATCTGGATACAAGAGACCCAGTACTTC. This sequence encodes CASSLIWIQETQYF.

The CDR3 region has the DNA TGTGCCAGCAGGAAAGACAGGACAGACTACGAGCAGTACTTC. Translating gives CASRKDRTDYEQYF. V and J are TRBV6-6 and TRBJ2-7; perhaps TRBD1 as D (6 bases). Germline CDR1 reads MNHNY; CDR2 reads SVGAGI (reference sequence). The CDR3 is 14 residues long. The V end lost 6 bases, the J end lost 3 bases, and 15 bases lay between the germline ends.

The chain is built from TRBV9 and TRBJ1-1; unclear D gene. CDR3 length: 13 amino acids. V was pared by 3 bases and J by 4 bases, with 10 bases between. CDR1 and CDR2 (germline): SGDLS, YYNGEE. The CDR3 spells CASSEGGGTEAFF. Written as DNA, the CDR3 is TGTGCCAGCAGCGAGGGAGGAGGCACTGAAGCTTTCTTT.

The chain employs TRBV27 and TRBJ2-7; tentative D call: TRBD1 (5 bases). The germline V gene has CDR1 MNHEY and CDR2 SMNVEV (reference sequence). This CDR3 spans 13 amino acids. V gave up 3 bases and J gave up 3 bases, with 9 bases separating them. The DNA of the CDR3 is TGTGCCAGCAGTTTTGGGCAGGGCTACGAGCAGTACTTC. It specifies CASSFGQGYEQYF.

The chain is built from TRBV28 and TRBJ1-1; D is unresolved. Trimming took 5 bases from V and 13 from J, leaving 17 bases between them. Germline CDR1 reads MDHEN; CDR2 reads SYDVKM. CDR3 size: 12 residues. This chain's CDR3 is CASSPTRDIFFF. CDR3 bases: TGTGCCAGCAGTCCAACACGCGACATCTTTTTCTTT.

This clone has only a few counts. The chain carries TRBV2 and TRBJ2-3, with D tentatively TRBD1 (5 bases). CDR3 length: 14 amino acids. V lost 6 bases, J lost 0 bases, and 10 bases lay in between. The V gene's germline CDR1 is SNHLY and CDR2 FYNNEI. Here the CDR3 DNA reads TGTGCCAGCAGCCTCTGGGGCAGCACAGATACGCAGTATTTT. Translated: CASSLWGSTDTQYF. The whole variable domain, filled in from reference TRBV2 and TRBJ2-3, reads EPEVTQTPSHQVTQMGQEVILRCVPISNHLYFYWYRQILGQKVEFLVSFYNNEISEKSEIFDDQFSVERPDGSNFTLKIRSTKLEDSAMYFCASSLWGSTDTQYFGPGTRLTVL.

V gene TRBV9 combines with J gene TRBJ2-5; 8 nucleotides match TRBD2. This CDR3 spans 15 amino acids. The germline gives CDR1 SGDLS, CDR2 YYNGEE. V shed 3 bases and J 1 base; nucleotides not matched to a gene: 5. The CDR3 spells CASSADGGAQETQYF. Here the CDR3 DNA reads TGTGCCAGCAGCGCCGACGGGGGGGCCCAAGAGACCCAGTACTTC. The full variable domain, completed using reference TRBV9 and TRBJ2-5, is DSGVTQTPKHLITATGQRVTLRCSPRSGDLSVYWYQQSLDQGLQFLIQYYNGEERAKGNILERFSAQQFPDLHSELNLSSLELGDSALYFCASSADGGAQETQYFGPGTRLLVL.

The rearrangement joins TRBV5-6 to TRBJ2-1; 9 bases line up with TRBD1. CDR3 length: 15 residues. Germline V gives CDR1 SGHDT, CDR2 YYEEEE. V was pared by 4 bases and J by 7 bases, with 9 bases of the junction left unmatched. The CDR3 bases are TGTGCCAGCAGCCGGATGGTGGGGACAGGGAATGAGCAGTTCTTC. Protein product: CASSRMVGTGNEQFF.

The sample holds a few counts of this clone. This chain connects TRBV6-5 to TRBJ2-1, with D tentatively TRBD1 or TRBD2 (5 bases each). V lost 8 bases to trimming and J lost 11 bases, with 22 bases between them. Germline lookup yields CDR1 MNHEY and CDR2 SVGAGI. The CDR3 runs to 14 residues. CDR3 DNA sequence: TGTGCCAGCTCCTCGCCCGGGGCGCCTACCCAGCAGTTCTTC. It codes for CASSSPGAPTQQFF.

For the CDR3, the DNA is TGTGCCAGCAGCTTAGAAGGTGTAAGAGAAAAACTGTTTTTT. This encodes CASSLEGVREKLFF. This chain connects TRBV7-2 to TRBJ1-4; D unresolved. The germline gives CDR1 SGHTA, CDR2 FQGNSA. Trimming took 1 base from V and 8 from J, leaving 11 bases between them. The CDR3 spans 14 residues.

The chain combines TRBV5-5 with TRBJ2-5; tentative D call: TRBD1 (6 bases). The CDR3 length is 15 residues. CDR1 is SGHKS, CDR2 YYEKEE, per germline (reference sequence). With 1 base removed from V and 5 bases from J, the gap between germline ends came to 15 bases. In DNA form, the CDR3 reads TGTGCCAGCAGCTTGACACAGGGTCGCGGCGAGACCCAGTACTTC. Its protein is CASSLTQGRGETQYF.

The V call is TRBV3-1 (or the pseudogene TRBV3-2), the J call TRBJ2-7, with D unresolved. Trimming stripped 0 bases from V and 6 bases from J, with 6 bases between. The germline V gene encodes CDR1 LGHDT and CDR2 YNNKEL (reference sequence). CDR3 size: 12 residues. CDR3 region: CASSQERAEQYF. The CDR3 coding sequence is TGTGCCAGCAGCCAAGAAAGGGCCGAGCAGTACTTC.

The rearrangement uses TRBV2 and TRBJ1-2; TRBD1 aligns across 7 bases. The germline V gene has CDR1 SNHLY and CDR2 FYNNEI. The CDR3 runs to 15 residues. The V segment lost 6 bases and the J segment 4 bases; nucleotides outside the gene matches: 11. This CDR3 is CASRDPDRAAYGYTF. CDR3 coding DNA: TGTGCCAGCAGAGATCCCGACAGGGCTGCCTATGGCTACACCTTC. The entire variable domain, with the rest obtained from reference TRBV2 and TRBJ1-2, is as follows: EPEVTQTPSHQVTQMGQEVILRCVPISNHLYFYWYRQILGQKVEFLVSFYNNEISEKSEIFDDQFSVERPDGSNFTLKIRSTKLEDSAMYFCASRDPDRAAYGYTFGSGTRLTVV.

V is TRBV6-5 and J is TRBJ2-7; TRBD1 aligns across 9 bases. The length of the CDR3 is 13 residues. With 6 bases clipped from V and 1 base from J, the junction kept 1 base outside the gene matches. The germline V gene has CDR1 MNHEY and CDR2 SVGAGI. The DNA of the CDR3 is TGTGCCAGCAGCGGGACAGGGTCCTACGAGCAGTACTTC. This sequence encodes CASSGTGSYEQYF.